This T cell receptor beta chain was observed in a study of blood T cells in healthy people across ages. Whole-study findings and limits: Higher naive T cell percentage went strongly together with higher TCR beta diversity. Long-lived donors had more naive CD4+ cells and higher diversity than aged donors. Per million T cells, TCR beta diversity dropped about linearly as age rose.

A sample-barcoded 5' primer and a J-beta primer mix were used in a second PCR of roughly 7 to 11 cycles. Through a template-switch adaptor with 12 random nucleotides, each cDNA molecule received a tag. TCRdb used MiXCR to reprocess the 5' RACE reads, holding one entry per CDR3 protein. Among roughly 1.9 million distinct CDR3 sequences listed, approximately 40% were seen once. Germline V lookup: CDR1 KGHDR, CDR2 SFDVKD. The CDR3 contains 13 residues. Trimming took 2 bases from V and 1 from J, leaving 2 bases between them. As for this clonotype: Its antigen is not known.

Sequencing was performed on blood. The clonotype originates from a human donor in good health. The rearrangement links TRBV24-1 to TRBJ1-3; D ambiguous. DNA for the CDR3: TGTGCCACCAGTGATTATTCTGGAAACACCATATATTTT. It specifies CATSDYSGNTIYF.